This T cell receptor beta chain was identified during a study of blood T cell repertoires in COVID-19. Study-wide background: The United States, Italy and Spain were the sources of the acute and convalescent COVID-19 samples. In each case, the material was cDNA or gDNA derived from T cells, B-cell-depleted T cells, or PBMCs.

As processed by the authors: Amplified reference gene primers provided the basis for estimating nucleated cell counts. Sequencing was performed with immunoSEQ multiplex PCR; in TCRdb, only in-frame clones are kept and a portion is missing. Clone size and the V and J calls come from that table; the DNA yielded D and trimming. Of 170,000 or so clones in the sample, roughly 89% are singletons; the top ten hold 0.8% to 1%. In its sample, this clone was seen a few times. Germline CDR1 is LNHDA and CDR2 is SQIVND (reference sequence). V shed 1 base, J shed 4 bases, and the junction held 13 bases outside the gene matches. This CDR3 comprises 19 residues.

The sample consisted of peripheral blood. The clonotype comes from a woman aged 18-30 years who had recovered from COVID-19. The chain recombines TRBV19 with TRBJ1-5; 10 bases fit TRBD1. The CDR3: CASSIAAQGTGVWNQPQHF. The CDR3, as DNA: TGTGCCAGTAGTATAGCGGCACAGGGGACAGGGGTATGGAATCAGCCCCAGCATTTT. Drawing the rest from reference TRBV19 and TRBJ1-5, the complete variable domain is DGGITQSPKYLFRKEGQNVTLSCEQNLNHDAMYWYRQDPGQGLRLIYYSQIVNDFQKGDIAEGYSVSREKKESFPLTVTSAQKNPTAFYLCASSIAAQGTGVWNQPQHFGDGTRLSIL.